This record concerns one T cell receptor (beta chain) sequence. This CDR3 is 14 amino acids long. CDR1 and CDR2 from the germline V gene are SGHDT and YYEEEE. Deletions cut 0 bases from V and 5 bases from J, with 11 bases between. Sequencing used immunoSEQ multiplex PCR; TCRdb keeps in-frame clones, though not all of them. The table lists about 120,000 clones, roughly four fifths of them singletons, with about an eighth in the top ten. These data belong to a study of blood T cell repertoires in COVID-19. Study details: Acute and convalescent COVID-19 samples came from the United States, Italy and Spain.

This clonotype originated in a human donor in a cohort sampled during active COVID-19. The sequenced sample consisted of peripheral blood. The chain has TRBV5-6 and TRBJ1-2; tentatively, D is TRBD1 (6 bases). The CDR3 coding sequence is TGTGCCAGCAGCTTGGAGCCAGGGGCGTATGGCTACACCTTC. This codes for CASSLEPGAYGYTF. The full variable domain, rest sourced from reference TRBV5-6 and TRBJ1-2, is DAGVTQSPTHLIKTRGQQVTLRCSPKSGHDTVSWYQQALGQGPQFIFQYYEEEERQRGNFPDRFSGHQFPNYSSELNVNALLLGDSALYLCASSLEPGAYGYTFGSGTRLTVV.